The entry that follows covers one T cell receptor (beta chain) sequence. Its antigen remains undetermined. Per-nucleotide qualities are absent, and no much larger clonotype sits a single base away. This specimen includes other DNA sequences encoding the same CDR3. Each donor gave one peripheral blood draw, averaging approximately 0.12 L, which was collected into heparinised tubes. Using a panel that included CD45RO, CCR7, CD25, CD127, CD95 and CD27, naive, central memory, regulatory and stem cell-like memory CD4+ T cells were sorted on a BD FACSAria II. A purity above 95% was achieved for all sorted populations. PBMCs were separated immediately by Lymphoprep density gradient centrifugation and were stained directly, without being cultured. So that batch effects would be minimized, each experiment stained and sorted samples in pairs, pairing one healthy donor with one patient. The entire isolated RNA was reverse transcribed using the High Capacity cDNA Reverse Transcription Kit, and thus expressed TCRB transcripts were sequenced. Naive, central memory and regulatory T cell samples underwent deep immunoSEQ sequencing, averaging roughly 3.4 million total reads per sample. After sorted cells were lysed in RLT buffer, RNA was extracted with DNase-treated RNeasy Micro or Mini kits, with the choice depending on cell number. To prevent cross-contamination, every cell subset was processed on its own, while patient and healthy donor samples were processed together. Using the immunoSEQ multiplex PCR, TCRB sequences were amplified from cDNA into 87-bp fragments spanning the CDR3 region. Sequencing of the amplicons was done on the Illumina HiSeq platform. The study's processing was this. Synthetic template baselines were used to correct PCR bias computationally, reads within Hamming distance 2 were collapsed, and singletons that could not be merged were discarded. Reads were aligned against IMGT to assign V, D and J genes, CDR3 length and insertions or deletions at six rearrangement sites. Within each subset, clonotype counts were normalized to the number of sorted cells before true diversity and Gini coefficients were calculated with the tcR R package. The overlap coefficient, calculated on TCRB nucleotide sequences, was used to quantify repertoire sharing. Out-of-frame TCRB sequences from naive cells were analyzed as a proxy for the pre-selection repertoire. This immuneACCESS table, as held by TCRdb, lists in-frame sequences with V and J called but not all clones. Of the missing ones, under half trace to an unresolved V gene in checked studies; the others have no known cause. V, J and clone size were drawn from that table, and D and trimming were deduced from the DNA. This sample holds approximately 260,000 clones; around 25% were observed only once. The top ten constitute around 0.011% of the sample.

These data are taken from a study of beta chain features in type 1 diabetes (dated by TCRdb to the late 2010s). Background on the whole study: No differences in mean age, gender distribution, total cell number or subset yield were found between patients and healthy donors. A total of roughly 98,000,000 sorted cells were examined across all samples, and a strong correlation was observed between cell number per subset and RNA yield. The study compared the TCRB repertoires of sorted circulating CD4+ T cell subsets in recently diagnosed type 1 diabetes patients with those in matched healthy donors. Regulatory and stem cell-like memory subsets were isolated from only 8 patients and about eight healthy donors, whereas naive and central memory subsets came from all 30 or so donors.

Broad study findings and their caveats: At VDJ recombination sites, patients with type 1 diabetes made fewer insertions and deleted more nucleotides, a pattern implying thymic rearrangement abnormalities. Shorter templates might have been favored by PCR, but patient and control samples were amplified and corrected together, so both groups would have been affected equally by any skew. Sequencing cDNA rather than genomic DNA could over-represent highly expressing activated cells, although activation and CD3 levels did not differ between groups. Naive, central memory and regulatory TCRB repertoires appeared to be more similar among patients than among healthy donors. Because the HLA sub-analyses included only small numbers of individuals, any influence of HLA type on TCRB rearrangement was left unresolved. In all four CD4+ subsets, TCRB CDR3 length was moderately but significantly shorter in type 1 diabetes patients.

This TCR was recovered from a woman in her twenties or thirties with type 1 diabetes. The sequenced sample consisted of naive CD4+ T cells from blood. Taken with the paper, the label for cell subset or site translates to: true naive CD4+ T cells.

The DNA is as follows: TGTGCCACCAGCAGAGGAGCCTACGAGCAGTACTTC. This yields the protein CATSRGAYEQYF. The chain is encoded by TRBV15 joined to TRBJ2-7, with the D gene not clear enough to name. The CDR3 contains 12 residues, cysteine and phenylalanine counted. The only DNA kept is the CDR3, 36 bases in frame from the first base. Between the V and J ends, shortened by 1 base and 2 bases respectively, the junction contains 3 bases. From a lookup of the germline V gene (reference sequence), CDR1 and CDR2 are LNHNV and YYDKDF.